The present T cell receptor (beta chain) was sequenced within a study of blood T cells in healthy people across ages (dated by TCRdb to between 2014 and 2017). Context from the whole study: Template switching captured roughly one uniquely barcoded TCR beta cDNA molecule per two T cells in model experiments. The donors were split into four age groups: young (average about 16 years), middle-aged (around 40), aged (more than 60) and long-lived (about 74). Using deep sequencing normalized with unique cDNA molecular identifiers, the study measured how TCR beta repertoire diversity changes with age. The study analyzed two additional independent replicas of 1 million unique cDNA reads from the same blood draw for two donors, one aged 18 to 29 and one aged 80 or older. To avoid experimental bias, donors of different ages were spread randomly across the sequencing lanes. The investigation overall reported the following: The CMV infection status of donors was not known, potentially confounding age-related changes in expanded clonotypes. As age increased, observed TCR beta diversity per million T cells dropped in a roughly linear way, and a significant reduction was already evident by age roughly 36. There was a strong correlation between observed TCR beta diversity and the percentage of naive T cells measured by flow cytometry. Compared with the aged group, the long-lived group had more naive CD4+ T cells, fewer expanded clones and increased TCR diversity, a pattern suggesting age selection. Estimates of total diversity from one million sequenced T cells were regarded as lower bounds and underestimates. Because profiling used bulk unsorted PBMCs, naive and antigen-experienced compartments could not be compared conclusively.

Receptor amplification or capture employed 5' RACE. These reads were obtained on an Illumina HiSeq 2500. A second PCR of about 7 to 12 cycles was run with a J-beta primer mix and a sample-barcoded 5' primer. A template-switch 5' adaptor carrying 12 random nucleotides introduced a unique molecular identifier onto each TCR beta cDNA molecule. Each sample yielded at least 2.5 million CDR3-containing paired-end reads. First-strand cDNA was synthesized from all RNA with the Mint cDNA synthesis kit, primed by a TRBC-specific oligonucleotide. After uracil-DNA glycosylase treatment, a first 18-cycle PCR used universal primers M1SS and BC2_uni_R on all cDNA. The authors' pipeline ran thus. Normalization of each sample was performed by random selection of 1 million high-quality reads, each carrying a distinct molecular identifier. Reads sharing molecular identifiers were discarded rather than binned into consensus sequences. CDR3 identification, clonotype clustering and error correction used MiTCR with a Q25 quality threshold and the strictest error-elimination algorithm. A nonparametric unseen species model with Euler transformation was used to estimate a lower bound on total TCR beta diversity. The raw public data were reprocessed by TCRdb itself: fastp quality trimming at Q25, MiXCR clonotype calling, in-frame beta chains only. Rows are unified per CDR3 protein, each entry keeping the most common DNA and genes. Clone size and V and J calls follow TCRdb, not the original study. Within this sample are 790,000 or so distinct CDR3 sequences, with about 56% of them counted one time only. The ten largest clones add up to roughly 26% of the sample.

In this sample, this clonotype turned up a few times. No cognate antigen has been identified for it. Qualities for individual bases were not recorded, and no much larger clone is one base off. CDR1 is given as SGHKS and CDR2 as YYEKEE, both from the germline V gene (reference sequence). From V the trimming removes 0 bases and from J it removes 0 bases, while the gene matches leave 3 bases of the junction unaccounted for. From cysteine to phenylalanine, the CDR3 is 15 amino acids long. Only CDR3 DNA remains: 45 bases, in frame from the first base. Donors were a few dozen systemically healthy Caucasian individuals from Russia aged roughly 6 to 100 years. Each donor gave roughly 11 milliliters of peripheral blood, drawn into EDTA-treated Vacutainer tubes. Ficoll-Paque density-gradient centrifugation was used to isolate PBMCs, with at least 7 million per sample. Total RNA was extracted from PBMCs with Trizol reagent, with at least 5.5 micrograms obtained per sample. For every donor, flow cytometry on a PBMC aliquot measured the percentage of naive CD45RAhigh/CD27high T cells.

Sample: blood. The V gene is TRBV5-5 and the J gene is TRBJ2-7; 7 of the junction bases match TRBD1. The source is a man in his forties in good health. Here the CDR3 is given as CASSLDRGFSYEQYF. The nucleotide sequence is TGTGCCAGCAGCTTGGACAGGGGATTCTCCTACGAGCAGTACTTC.